These T cell receptor beta chains were read from a single sample in a study of blood T cells in healthy people across ages. In TCRdb, the 5' RACE reads were re-called with MiXCR into one record per CDR3 protein. The sample shows some 670,000 distinct CDR3 sequences, 45% to 60% of them seen only once. The sequencing input was blood. Source of these receptors: a woman older than 75 in good health. Each CDR3 is given with its conserved first and last residue. A D gene is named only where the DNA matches it firmly. Where a row states a size, it is once, few, many or the class of an expanded clone; other rows omit it.

D gene: -; J gene: TRBJ1-6; V gene: TRBV20-1; clone size: -; CDR3 protein: CSARDPDASSYNSPLHF; CDR3 DNA: TGCAGTGCTAGAGATCCCGACGCAAGCTCCTATAATTCACCCCTCCACTTT
D gene: -; J gene: TRBJ2-7; V gene: TRBV29-1; clone size: once; CDR3 protein: CSVEMGNRGYEQYF; CDR3 DNA: TGCAGCGTTGAAATGGGGAACCGTGGATACGAGCAGTACTTC
D gene: -; J gene: TRBJ2-5; V gene: TRBV28; clone size: -; CDR3 protein: CASSQRDHQKQYF; CDR3 DNA: TGTGCCAGCAGTCAGAGGGACCACCAAAAGCAGTACTTC
D gene: -; J gene: TRBJ2-1; V gene: TRBV6-1; clone size: -; CDR3 protein: CASSEDYWSYNEQFF; CDR3 DNA: TGTGCCAGCAGTGAAGACTACTGGTCCTACAATGAGCAGTTCTTC
D gene: -; J gene: TRBJ2-1; V gene: TRBV7-6; clone size: -; CDR3 protein: CASSLASYNGQFF; CDR3 DNA: TGTGCCAGCAGCCTAGCATCCTACAATGGGCAGTTCTTC
D gene: TRBD1; J gene: TRBJ2-1; V gene: TRBV5-1; clone size: -; CDR3 protein: CASSPGDSPWTQFF; CDR3 DNA: TGCGCCAGCAGCCCCGGGGACAGCCCATGGACGCAGTTCTTC
D gene: -; J gene: TRBJ1-2; V gene: TRBV7-3; clone size: many; CDR3 protein: CASSLNGENYGYTF; CDR3 DNA: TGTGCCAGCAGCTTAAACGGGGAGAACTATGGCTACACCTTC
D gene: -; J gene: TRBJ1-5; V gene: TRBV6-5; clone size: many; CDR3 protein: CASSYSIGRNQPQHF; CDR3 DNA: TGTGCCAGCAGTTACTCGATCGGTCGAAATCAGCCCCAGCATTTT
D gene: -; J gene: TRBJ1-1; V gene: TRBV27; clone size: -; CDR3 protein: CASSPWIRGEAFF; CDR3 DNA: TGTGCCAGCAGTCCATGGATCCGGGGGGAAGCTTTCTTT
D gene: -; J gene: TRBJ2-1; V gene: TRBV27; clone size: many; CDR3 protein: CASSLRGGKNEQFF; CDR3 DNA: TGTGCCAGCAGTTTAAGAGGGGGGAAAAATGAGCAGTTCTTC
D gene: -; J gene: TRBJ2-1; V gene: TRBV28; clone size: many; CDR3 protein: CASRLTPNGQFF; CDR3 DNA: TGTGCCAGCAGACTGACACCGAACGGGCAGTTCTTC
D gene: -; J gene: TRBJ2-3; V gene: TRBV24-1; clone size: few; CDR3 protein: CATSDSVFRGDTQYF; CDR3 DNA: TGTGCCACCAGTGATTCCGTCTTCAGGGGAGATACGCAGTATTTT
D gene: -; J gene: TRBJ1-2; V gene: TRBV18; clone size: once; CDR3 protein: CASSVGQSSGYTF; CDR3 DNA: TGTGCCAGCTCAGTCGGACAGAGCTCCGGCTACACCTTC
D gene: -; J gene: TRBJ1-4; V gene: TRBV25-1; clone size: few; CDR3 protein: CASSERAATNEKLFF; CDR3 DNA: TGTGCCAGCAGTGAACGGGCTGCAACTAATGAAAAACTGTTTTTT
D gene: TRBD1; J gene: TRBJ1-2; V gene: TRBV12-3/TRBV12-4; clone size: -; CDR3 protein: CASSRNRGDGYTF; CDR3 DNA: TGTGCCAGCAGCAGGAACAGGGGAGATGGCTACACCTTC
D gene: TRBD2; J gene: TRBJ2-1; V gene: TRBV20-1; clone size: once; CDR3 protein: CSAREIGGAGEQFF; CDR3 DNA: TGCAGTGCTAGAGAAATCGGGGGGGCCGGTGAGCAGTTCTTC
D gene: -; J gene: TRBJ2-1; V gene: TRBV4-1; clone size: -; CDR3 protein: CASSQEVGLYNEQFF; CDR3 DNA: TGCGCCAGCAGCCAGGAGGTGGGGCTATACAATGAGCAGTTCTTC
D gene: TRBD2; J gene: TRBJ2-1; V gene: TRBV7-3; clone size: -; CDR3 protein: CASSLMPSSGEQFF; CDR3 DNA: TGTGCCAGCAGCTTAATGCCATCTAGCGGTGAGCAGTTCTTC
D gene: TRBD1; J gene: TRBJ2-4; V gene: TRBV27; clone size: -; CDR3 protein: CAGSLMGQGALNIQYF; CDR3 DNA: TGTGCCGGCAGTTTAATGGGACAGGGGGCATTAAACATTCAGTACTTC
D gene: -; J gene: TRBJ1-1; V gene: TRBV4-3; clone size: -; CDR3 protein: CASSQRVGSEAFF; CDR3 DNA: TGCGCCAGCAGCCAGAGGGTGGGGTCTGAAGCTTTCTTT
D gene: -; J gene: TRBJ2-5; V gene: TRBV12-3/TRBV12-4; clone size: -; CDR3 protein: CASSKHAGYETQYF; CDR3 DNA: TGTGCCAGCAGTAAACACGCAGGGTATGAGACCCAGTACTTC
D gene: -; J gene: TRBJ1-5; V gene: TRBV10-3; clone size: -; CDR3 protein: CAISDADQPQHF; CDR3 DNA: TGTGCCATCAGTGACGCTGATCAGCCCCAGCATTTT
D gene: -; J gene: TRBJ2-2; V gene: TRBV5-1; clone size: -; CDR3 protein: CASREASNTGELFF; CDR3 DNA: TGCGCCAGCAGGGAAGCCTCGAACACCGGGGAGCTGTTTTTT
D gene: -; J gene: TRBJ1-5; V gene: TRBV12-3/TRBV12-4; clone size: -; CDR3 protein: CASSSRQGMSQLQHF; CDR3 DNA: TGTGCCAGCAGTTCACGGCAAGGGATGAGTCAGCTCCAGCATTTT
D gene: -; J gene: TRBJ2-3; V gene: TRBV4-1; clone size: -; CDR3 protein: CANSPTASTYTDTQYF; CDR3 DNA: TGCGCCAACAGCCCAACAGCCAGCACCTACACAGATACGCAGTATTTT
D gene: TRBD2; J gene: TRBJ2-1; V gene: TRBV28; clone size: -; CDR3 protein: CASRGLVGVHEQFF; CDR3 DNA: TGTGCCAGCAGGGGACTAGTCGGAGTCCATGAGCAGTTCTTC
D gene: -; J gene: TRBJ2-1; V gene: TRBV12-3/TRBV12-4; clone size: -; CDR3 protein: CASSTRGGLYNEQFF; CDR3 DNA: TGTGCCAGCAGTACGCGCGGGGGCCTTTACAATGAGCAGTTCTTC
D gene: TRBD1; J gene: TRBJ1-2; V gene: TRBV4-2; clone size: -; CDR3 protein: CASSPSATGRIYGYTF; CDR3 DNA: TGTGCCAGCAGCCCATCTGCGACAGGGCGTATTTATGGCTACACCTTC
D gene: -; J gene: TRBJ1-1; V gene: TRBV7-9; clone size: few; CDR3 protein: CASSFPDGGNPGRKAFF; CDR3 DNA: TGTGCCAGCAGCTTCCCGGACGGTGGGAACCCGGGTCGGAAAGCTTTCTTT
D gene: TRBD1; J gene: TRBJ1-6; V gene: TRBV4-3; clone size: -; CDR3 protein: CASSPGTESSPPHF; CDR3 DNA: TGCGCCAGCAGTCCCGGGACAGAGTCTTCACCTCCCCACTTT
D gene: -; J gene: TRBJ1-5; V gene: TRBV7-2; clone size: -; CDR3 protein: CASSLRGIRPDQPQHF; CDR3 DNA: TGTGCCAGCAGCTTACGGGGAATCCGGCCGGATCAGCCCCAGCATTTT
D gene: -; J gene: TRBJ1-2; V gene: TRBV7-9; clone size: few; CDR3 protein: CASRQIPLSGQGYTF; CDR3 DNA: TGTGCCAGCCGCCAAATCCCCCTTTCAGGGCAGGGCTACACCTTC
D gene: TRBD2; J gene: TRBJ2-1; V gene: TRBV27; clone size: many; CDR3 protein: CASSLAGGAFNEQFF; CDR3 DNA: TGTGCCAGCAGTCTAGCGGGAGGGGCCTTCAATGAGCAGTTCTTC
D gene: -; J gene: TRBJ1-5; V gene: TRBV2; clone size: many; CDR3 protein: CASRGGLQPQHF; CDR3 DNA: TGTGCCAGTAGGGGGGGACTTCAGCCCCAGCATTTT
D gene: TRBD1; J gene: TRBJ1-1; V gene: TRBV9; clone size: -; CDR3 protein: CASSVTGVNTEAFF; CDR3 DNA: TGTGCCAGCAGCGTAACAGGGGTGAACACTGAAGCTTTCTTT
D gene: -; J gene: TRBJ2-1; V gene: TRBV6-2/TRBV6-3; clone size: once; CDR3 protein: CASRKGGTEQFF; CDR3 DNA: TGTGCCAGCAGAAAGGGCGGGACGGAGCAGTTCTTC
D gene: -; J gene: TRBJ2-3; V gene: TRBV29-1; clone size: -; CDR3 protein: CSVDGQGVWTDTQYF; CDR3 DNA: TGCAGCGTTGACGGCCAGGGAGTTTGGACAGATACGCAGTATTTT